A selection of T cell receptor beta chains follows, all from one sample in a study of blood T cell repertoires in COVID-19. Sequenced by immunoSEQ multiplex PCR; TCRdb stores in-frame clones only, minus some. This table has 110,000 to 150,000 clones, around 76% appearing once. The sample was peripheral blood. Receptors were obtained from a man in his 60s with acute or convalescent COVID-19. The CDR3 runs from the conserved cysteine through the conserved F or W.

CDR3 length | V gene | CDR3 protein
14 | TRBV2 | CASSASGSWDEQFF
15 | TRBV5-6 | CASSSMTGGRDEQYF
15 | TRBV7-7 | CASSPQGSGANVLTF
12 | TRBV6-6 | CASGDSGETQYF
17 | TRBV14 | CASSPLEWGGGANVLTF
17 | TRBV21-1 | CASSKAPQGASTDTQYF
13 | TRBV12-5 | CASGRSGGDEQYF
15 | TRBV9 | CASSAGTGYNEKLFF
14 | TRBV11-1 | CATSSGGSEYEQYF
15 | TRBV30 | CAWSGRTANYQPQHF
13 | TRBV29-1 | CSARLAGEYEQYF
13 | TRBV29-1 | CSAGPDGTYEQYF
11 | TRBV7-2 | CASSSDNEQFF
14 | TRBV5-6 | CASSLGAGGYTQYF
14 | TRBV10-3 | CAIAPGQVSYEQYF
14 | TRBV27 | CASSPDRGNQPQHF
17 | TRBV14 | CASSQVETSGSGHEQFF
11 | TRBV29-1 | CSVDSSYEQYF
16 | TRBV28 | CASSLSPHRERVEQFF
15 | TRBV4-2 | CASSQEGGLLYEQYF
14 | TRBV10-3 | CAIRGDRGQETQYF
12 | TRBV7-9 | CASSLASYGYTF
15 | TRBV10-3 | CAIRPTGNSGNTIYF
15 | TRBV9 | CASNRGTSEYNEQFF
17 | TRBV3-1/TRBV3-2 | CASSPRTGGLHTETQYF
13 | TRBV12-3/TRBV12-4 | CASSSSGRQPQHF
15 | TRBV4-2 | CASSQAISVGSPLHF
15 | TRBV24-1 | CATSGREDGGVVQYF
15 | TRBV5-1 | CASFRTSGRWETQYF
14 | TRBV5-4 | CASSSALGYGRALF
18 | TRBV7-8 | CASSLRDREISYNSPLHF
17 | TRBV11-2 | CASSLDRQIFSLYGYTF
13 | TRBV6-5 | CAATGSGANVLTF
15 | TRBV7-6 | CASSSRTGDTGELFF
16 | TRBV7-9 | CASSRGGGGTSNIQYF
15 | TRBV7-9 | CASSLGTYSTDTQYF
15 | TRBV14 | CASSQAGGPWNEQFF
16 | TRBV10-3 | CAVFMTSGSSYNEQFF
15 | TRBV3-1/TRBV3-2 | CASSLGTGASSEQYF
13 | TRBV19 | CASTNRVLNEQFF
16 | TRBV4-1 | CASSQDRSLSNQPQHF
13 | TRBV18 | CASSPDRVYEQYF
11 | TRBV28 | CASSLSAEAFF
13 | TRBV6-5 | CAGRLAGSTEQFF
16 | TRBV19 | CASSASRGRTAYEQYF
12 | TRBV29-1 | CSVGAGTDTQYF
13 | TRBV6-1 | CASSEGWHYGYTF
15 | TRBV19 | CASSDQGWGNQPQHF
14 | TRBV4-2 | CASSQGRIQETQYF